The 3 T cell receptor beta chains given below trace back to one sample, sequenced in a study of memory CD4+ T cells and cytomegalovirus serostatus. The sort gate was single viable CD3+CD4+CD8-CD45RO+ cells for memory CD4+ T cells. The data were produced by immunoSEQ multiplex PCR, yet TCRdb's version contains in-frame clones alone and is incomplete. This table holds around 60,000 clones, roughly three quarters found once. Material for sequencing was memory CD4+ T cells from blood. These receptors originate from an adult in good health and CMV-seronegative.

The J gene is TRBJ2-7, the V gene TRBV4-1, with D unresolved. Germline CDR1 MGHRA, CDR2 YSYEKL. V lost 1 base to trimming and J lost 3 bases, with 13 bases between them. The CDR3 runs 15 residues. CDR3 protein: CASSQAALTLYEQYF. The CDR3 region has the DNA TGCGCCAGCAGCCAAGCTGCCTTGACTCTCTACGAGCAGTACTTC.

CDR3 amino acids: CASSLDRGYQETQYF. Here the CDR3 DNA reads TGTGCCAGCAGCTTGGATCGGGGGTACCAAGAGACCCAGTACTTC. The chain combines TRBV5-6 with TRBJ2-5; weak D call: TRBD2 (6 bases). Germline V CDR1 and CDR2: SGHDT, YYEEEE. V dropped 0 bases and J dropped 0 bases, with 9 bases sitting between them. The CDR3 consists of 15 residues.

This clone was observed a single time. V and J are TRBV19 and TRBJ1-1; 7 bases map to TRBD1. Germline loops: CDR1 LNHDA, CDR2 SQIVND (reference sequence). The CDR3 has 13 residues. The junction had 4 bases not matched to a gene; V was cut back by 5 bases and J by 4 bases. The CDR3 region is CASSADRSTEAFF. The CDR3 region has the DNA TGTGCCAGTAGTGCGGACAGGAGCACTGAAGCTTTCTTT.